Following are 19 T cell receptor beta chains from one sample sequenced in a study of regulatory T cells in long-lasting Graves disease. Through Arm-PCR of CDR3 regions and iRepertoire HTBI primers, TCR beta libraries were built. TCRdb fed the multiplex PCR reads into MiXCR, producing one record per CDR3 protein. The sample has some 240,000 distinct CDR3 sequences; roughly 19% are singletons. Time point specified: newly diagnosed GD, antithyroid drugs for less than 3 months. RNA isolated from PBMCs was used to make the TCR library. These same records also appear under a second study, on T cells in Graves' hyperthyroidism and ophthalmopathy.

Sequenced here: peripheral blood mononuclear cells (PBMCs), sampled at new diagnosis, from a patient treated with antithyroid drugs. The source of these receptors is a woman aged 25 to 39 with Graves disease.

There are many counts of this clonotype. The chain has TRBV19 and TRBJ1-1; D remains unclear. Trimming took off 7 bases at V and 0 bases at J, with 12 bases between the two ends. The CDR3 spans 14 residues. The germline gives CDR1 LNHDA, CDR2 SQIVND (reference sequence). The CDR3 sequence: CASTPSFMNTEAFF. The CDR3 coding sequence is TGTGCCAGTACCCCATCCTTTATGAACACTGAAGCTTTCTTT.

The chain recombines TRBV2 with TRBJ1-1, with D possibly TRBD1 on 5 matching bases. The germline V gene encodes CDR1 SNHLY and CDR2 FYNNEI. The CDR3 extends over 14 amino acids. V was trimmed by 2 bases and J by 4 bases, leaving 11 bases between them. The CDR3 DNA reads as TGTGCCAGCAGTGAACAGGGTTTAGGCACTGAAGCTTTCTTT. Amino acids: CASSEQGLGTEAFF.

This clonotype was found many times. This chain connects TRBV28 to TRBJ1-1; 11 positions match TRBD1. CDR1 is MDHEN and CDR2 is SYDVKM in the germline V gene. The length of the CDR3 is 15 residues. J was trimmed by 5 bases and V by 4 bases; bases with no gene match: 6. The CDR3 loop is CASSSGQGVGTEAFF. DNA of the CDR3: TGTGCCAGCAGTTCGGGACAGGGGGTGGGTACTGAAGCTTTCTTT.

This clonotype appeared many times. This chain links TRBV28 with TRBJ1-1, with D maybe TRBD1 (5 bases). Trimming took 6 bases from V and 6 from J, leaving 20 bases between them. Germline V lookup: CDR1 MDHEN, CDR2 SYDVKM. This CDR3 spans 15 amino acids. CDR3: CASRPLMSRGAEAFF. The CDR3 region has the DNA TGTGCCAGCAGACCACTTATGAGTAGGGGAGCTGAAGCTTTCTTT.

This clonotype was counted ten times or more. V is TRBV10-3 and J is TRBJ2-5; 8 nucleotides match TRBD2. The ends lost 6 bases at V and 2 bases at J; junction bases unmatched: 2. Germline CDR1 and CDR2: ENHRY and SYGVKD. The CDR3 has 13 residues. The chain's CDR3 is CAISGTSQETQYF. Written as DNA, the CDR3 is TGTGCCATCAGCGGGACTAGTCAAGAGACCCAGTACTTC.

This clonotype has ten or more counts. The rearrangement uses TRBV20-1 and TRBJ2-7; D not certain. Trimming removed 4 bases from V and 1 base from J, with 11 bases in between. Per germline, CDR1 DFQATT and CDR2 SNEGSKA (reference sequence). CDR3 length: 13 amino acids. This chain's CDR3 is CSATKQNSYEQYF. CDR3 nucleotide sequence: TGCAGTGCTACCAAACAGAATTCCTACGAGCAGTACTTC.

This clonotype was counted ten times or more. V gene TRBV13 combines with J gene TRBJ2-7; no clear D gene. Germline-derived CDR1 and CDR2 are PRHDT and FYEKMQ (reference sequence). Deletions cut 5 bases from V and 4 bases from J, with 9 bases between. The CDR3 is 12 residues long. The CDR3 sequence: CASSKVPYEQYF. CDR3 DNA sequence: TGTGCCAGCAGCAAGGTACCGTACGAGCAGTACTTC. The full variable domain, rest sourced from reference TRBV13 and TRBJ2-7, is AAGVIQSPRHLIKEKRETATLKCYPIPRHDTVYWYQQGPGQDPQFLISFYEKMQSDKGSIPDRFSAQQFSDYHSELNMSSLELGDSALYFCASSKVPYEQYFGPGTRLTVT.

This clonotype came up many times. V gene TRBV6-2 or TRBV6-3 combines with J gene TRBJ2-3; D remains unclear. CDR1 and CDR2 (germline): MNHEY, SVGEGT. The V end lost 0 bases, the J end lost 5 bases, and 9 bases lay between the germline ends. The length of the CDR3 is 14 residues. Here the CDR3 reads CASSYSTGKDTQYF. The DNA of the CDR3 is TGTGCCAGCAGTTACTCGACTGGGAAAGATACGCAGTATTTT.

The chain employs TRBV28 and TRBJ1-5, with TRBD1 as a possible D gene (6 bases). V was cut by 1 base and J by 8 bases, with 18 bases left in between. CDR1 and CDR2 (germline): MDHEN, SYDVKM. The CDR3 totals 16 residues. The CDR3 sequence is CASSLFYRGQGEPQHF. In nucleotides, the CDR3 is TGTGCCAGCAGTTTATTCTATAGGGGACAAGGAGAGCCCCAGCATTTT.

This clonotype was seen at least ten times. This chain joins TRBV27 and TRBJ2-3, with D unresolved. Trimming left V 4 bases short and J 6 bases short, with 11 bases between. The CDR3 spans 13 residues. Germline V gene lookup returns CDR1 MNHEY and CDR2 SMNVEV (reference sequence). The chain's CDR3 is CASSSLLGDTQYF. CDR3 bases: TGTGCCAGCAGTTCCCTCTTGGGGGATACGCAGTATTTT.

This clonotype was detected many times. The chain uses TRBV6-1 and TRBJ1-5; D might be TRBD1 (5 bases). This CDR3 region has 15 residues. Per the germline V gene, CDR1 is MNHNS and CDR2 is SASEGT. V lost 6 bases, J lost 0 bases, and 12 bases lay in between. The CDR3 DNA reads TGTGCCAGCAGCGACCTGACAGTTAGCAATCAGCCCCAGCATTTT. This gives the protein CASSDLTVSNQPQHF.

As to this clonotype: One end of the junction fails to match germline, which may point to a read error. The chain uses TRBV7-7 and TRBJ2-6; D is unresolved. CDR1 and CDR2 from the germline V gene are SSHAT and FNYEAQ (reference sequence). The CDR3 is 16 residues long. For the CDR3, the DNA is TGTGCTAGCAGCCCCAGCCGCGTCTCTGGGGCCAACGTCCTGACTTTC. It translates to CASSPSRVSGANVLTF.

The CDR3: CASSLHSGRIYNEQFF. The CDR3 coding sequence is TGTGCCAGCAGCTTACATAGCGGGAGAATCTACAATGAGCAGTTCTTC. The chain links TRBV11-2 to TRBJ2-1; 9 bases are shared with TRBD2. The trim removed 2 bases at V and 3 bases at J, leaving 5 bases unmatched. Germline V gene data show CDR1 as SGHAT and CDR2 as FQNNGV. The CDR3 loop spans 16 amino acids.

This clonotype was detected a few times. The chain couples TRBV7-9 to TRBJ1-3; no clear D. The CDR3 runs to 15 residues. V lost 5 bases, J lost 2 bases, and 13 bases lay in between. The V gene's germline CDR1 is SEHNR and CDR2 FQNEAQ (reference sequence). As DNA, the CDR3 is TGTGCCAGCAGCCCTAGTCCTCCGGCTGGAAACACCATATATTTT. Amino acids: CASSPSPPAGNTIYF.

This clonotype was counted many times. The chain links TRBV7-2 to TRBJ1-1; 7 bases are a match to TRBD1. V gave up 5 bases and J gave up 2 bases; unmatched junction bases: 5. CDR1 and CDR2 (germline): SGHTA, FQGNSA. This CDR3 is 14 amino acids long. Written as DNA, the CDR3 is TGTGCCAGCAGCCCGGGACAGATCAACACTGAAGCTTTCTTT. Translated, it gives CASSPGQINTEAFF.

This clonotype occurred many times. CDR3 region: CASSTSNQPQHF. CDR3 bases: TGTGCCAGCAGTACTAGCAATCAGCCCCAGCATTTT. The chain recombines TRBV27 with TRBJ1-5; D remains unclear. This CDR3 is 12 amino acids long. The V end lost 5 bases, the J end lost 0 bases, and 2 bases lay between the germline ends. In germline, CDR1 is MNHEY, CDR2 SMNVEV (reference sequence).

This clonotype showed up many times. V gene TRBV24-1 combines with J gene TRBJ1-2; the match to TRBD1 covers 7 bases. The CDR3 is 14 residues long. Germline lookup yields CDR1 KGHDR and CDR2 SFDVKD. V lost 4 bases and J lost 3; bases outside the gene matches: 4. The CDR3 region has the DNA TGTGCCACCAGTGAGCCAGACAGGGACTATGGCTACACCTTC. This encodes CATSEPDRDYGYTF.

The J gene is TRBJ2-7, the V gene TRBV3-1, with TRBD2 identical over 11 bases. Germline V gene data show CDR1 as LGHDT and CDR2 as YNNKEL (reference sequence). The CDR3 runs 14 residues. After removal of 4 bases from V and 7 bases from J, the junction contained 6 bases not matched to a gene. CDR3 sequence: CASSPRLAGREQYF. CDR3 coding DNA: TGTGCCAGCAGCCCCCGACTAGCGGGAAGGGAGCAGTACTTC.

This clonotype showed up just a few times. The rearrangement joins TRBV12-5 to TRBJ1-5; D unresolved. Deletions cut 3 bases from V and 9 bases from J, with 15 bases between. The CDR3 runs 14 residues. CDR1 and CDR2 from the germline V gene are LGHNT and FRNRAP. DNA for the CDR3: TGTGCTAGTGGTTTAGGAGGGATCCATCGGCCCCAGCATTTT. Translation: CASGLGGIHRPQHF.